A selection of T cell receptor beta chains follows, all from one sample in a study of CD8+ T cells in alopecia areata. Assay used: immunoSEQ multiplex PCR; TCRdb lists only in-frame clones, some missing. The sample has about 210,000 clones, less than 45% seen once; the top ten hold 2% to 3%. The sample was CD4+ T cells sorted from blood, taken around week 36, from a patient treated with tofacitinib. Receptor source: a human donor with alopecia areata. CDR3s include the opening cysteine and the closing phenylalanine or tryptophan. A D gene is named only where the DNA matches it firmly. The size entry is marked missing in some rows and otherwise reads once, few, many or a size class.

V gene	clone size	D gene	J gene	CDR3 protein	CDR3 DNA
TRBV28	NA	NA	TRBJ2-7	CASSFSGGEQYF	TGTGCCAGCAGTTTCTCAGGTGGCGAGCAGTACTTC
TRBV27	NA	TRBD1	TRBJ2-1	CASSSWTGDEQFF	TGTGCCAGCAGTTCCTGGACAGGGGATGAGCAGTTCTTC
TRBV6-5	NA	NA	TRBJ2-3	CASSYRHISTDTQYF	TGTGCCAGCAGTTACCGGCACATAAGCACAGATACGCAGTATTTT
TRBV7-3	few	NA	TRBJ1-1	CASSKVGTSTEAFF	TGTGCCAGCAGCAAGGTCGGGACGAGCACTGAAGCTTTCTTT
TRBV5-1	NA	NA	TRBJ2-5	CASSGSQETQYF	TGCGCCAGCTCGGGGAGCCAAGAGACCCAGTACTTC
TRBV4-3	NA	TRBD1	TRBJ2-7	CASSQRATGSSYEQYF	TGCGCCAGCAGCCAAAGGGCGACAGGGAGCTCCTACGAGCAGTACTTC
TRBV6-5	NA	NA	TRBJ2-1	CASSYIGLPLPSEQFF	TGTGCCAGCAGTTACATAGGACTACCTCTTCCCAGTGAGCAGTTCTTC
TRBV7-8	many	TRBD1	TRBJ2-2	CASSPFGDSRGELFF	TGTGCCAGCAGCCCATTTGGGGACAGCAGGGGGGAGCTGTTTTTT
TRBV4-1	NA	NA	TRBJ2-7	CASSQETGLPPYEQYF	TGCGCCAGCAGCCAAGAGACAGGACTGCCGCCCTACGAGCAGTACTTC
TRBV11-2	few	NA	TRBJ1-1	CASSSAGRRANTEAFF	TGTGCCAGCAGTTCCGCGGGGCGCAGGGCCAACACTGAAGCTTTCTTT
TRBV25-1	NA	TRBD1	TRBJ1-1	CASKGALNTEAFF	TGTGCCAGCAAGGGGGCCTTGAACACTGAAGCTTTCTTT
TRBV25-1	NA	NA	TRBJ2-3	CASTSRTSTDTQYF	TGTGCCAGCACAAGCCGGACTAGCACAGATACGCAGTATTTT
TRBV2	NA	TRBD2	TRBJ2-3	CASSTGLAAGTDTQYF	TGTGCCAGCAGCACCGGACTAGCGGCAGGCACAGATACGCAGTATTTT
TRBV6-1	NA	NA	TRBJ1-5	CASSARGYSNQPQHF	TGTGCCAGCAGCGCGAGGGGCTATAGCAATCAGCCCCAGCATTTT
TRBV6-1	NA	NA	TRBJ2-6	CASIFSGANVLTF	TGTGCCAGCATTTTCTCTGGGGCCAACGTCCTGACTTTC
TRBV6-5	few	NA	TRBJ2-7	CASARGNFYEQYF	TGTGCCAGCGCTAGGGGCAACTTCTACGAGCAGTACTTC
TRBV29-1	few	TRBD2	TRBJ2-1	CSAPPYWTSGSGEQFF	TGCAGCGCTCCACCTTACTGGACTAGCGGGAGCGGTGAGCAGTTCTTC
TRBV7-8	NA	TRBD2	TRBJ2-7	CASSLGSGRYEQYF	TGTGCCAGCAGCTTAGGTAGCGGGAGGTACGAGCAGTACTTC